A selection of T cell receptor beta chains follows, all from one sample in a study of T-cell memory formation after mild COVID-19. From the 5' RACE reads, TCRdb called clonotypes with MiXCR, one entry per CDR3 protein. Altogether 260,000 or so distinct CDR3 sequences are present, over 15% being singletons, with the ten largest covering under 25%. Sequenced: PBMCs or a T cell subset sorted from them (not recorded which). The origin of the receptors is a man aged 18 to 29 who had mild COVID-19 (a few samples of this study predate the infection). Cell type and time point are not known. The CDR3 runs from the conserved cysteine through the conserved F or W. D genes are given only for firm matches. Rows give clone size only sometimes, using once, few, many, or a class for an expanded clone.

TRBD2	TRBV5-4	TRBJ2-7	.	TGTGCCAGCAGCTTGCCGGGGGGATGGGACGAGCAGTACTTC	CASSLPGGWDEQYF
TRBD1	TRBV5-4	TRBJ2-7	.	TGTGCCAGCAGTAAACCCGGGACAGGGAGCTCCTACGAGCAGTACTTC	CASSKPGTGSSYEQYF
.	TRBV4-2	TRBJ1-6	few	TGTGCCAGCAGCCAAGAGCCCCCCGGCTACGCAAATTCACCCCTCCACTTT	CASSQEPPGYANSPLHF
TRBD2	TRBV7-2	TRBJ2-2	few	TGTGCCAGCAGCCCCTTACTAGCGGGGGACCTCACCGGGGAGCTGTTTTTT	CASSPLLAGDLTGELFF
.	TRBV20-1	TRBJ2-5	.	TGCAGTGCCTCAAGGACGGTACAAGAGACCCAGTACTTC	CSASRTVQETQYF
TRBD2	TRBV7-2	TRBJ2-4	.	TGTGCCAGCAGCTTCGTTAGCGGGGGGGAAAACATTCAGTACTTC	CASSFVSGGENIQYF
.	TRBV7-9	TRBJ2-3	.	TGTGCCAGCAGGGCCGGGGGTTACACAGATACGCAGTATTTT	CASRAGGYTDTQYF
TRBD1	TRBV5-1	TRBJ1-2	few	TGCGCCAGCAGCTTGGATGCAGGGGGCTCTGGCTACACCTTC	CASSLDAGGSGYTF
.	TRBV20-1	TRBJ1-1	.	TGCAGTGCCCCGAGAGGGGAGAACACTGAAGCTTTCTTT	CSAPRGENTEAFF
TRBD2	TRBV7-3	TRBJ2-5	.	TGTGCCAGCAGTCGGACTAGCGGGCAAGAGACCCAGTACTTC	CASSRTSGQETQYF
.	TRBV7-2	TRBJ2-5	few	TGTGCCAGCAGCTTAATGGCGGTCAAAGAGACCCAGTACTTC	CASSLMAVKETQYF
.	TRBV30	TRBJ2-2	.	TGTGCCTGGAGTATGTTAGGGTTTGGCACCGGGGAGCTGTTTTTT	CAWSMLGFGTGELFF
TRBD1	TRBV4-1	TRBJ1-5	few	TGCGCCAGCAGCCAGTTCTCCGGGACAGGGGGGTTCAATCAGCCCCAGCATTTT	CASSQFSGTGGFNQPQHF
.	TRBV5-6	TRBJ2-1	.	TGTGCCAGCAGCGGGGACGGACACAATGAGCAGTTCTTC	CASSGDGHNEQFF